Presented here are 9 T cell receptor beta chains from one specimen sequenced in a study of blood T cell repertoires in COVID-19. The method was immunoSEQ multiplex PCR; TCRdb's version includes in-frame clones alone and lacks a portion of them. The table includes fewer than 350,000 clones, around 89% detected once. Source material: PBMCs or T cells enriched from blood (not recorded which). Receptors were obtained from a woman aged 18-35 years with acute COVID-19.

The chain couples TRBV18 to TRBJ2-2; 9 nucleotides agree with TRBD1. Losses at the gene ends were 2 bases for V and 3 bases for J; bases not matched to a gene: 4. This CDR3 comprises 16 residues. Germline V CDR1 and CDR2: KGHSH, LQKENI. The CDR3, as DNA: TGTGCCAGCTCACCAGGGACAGGGTGGTACACCGGGGAGCTGTTTTTT. Translating gives CASSPGTGWYTGELFF.

The rearrangement links TRBV7-9 to TRBJ1-2; D gene uncertain. There are 14 residues in the CDR3. The germline CDR1 and CDR2 sequences are SEHNR and FQNEAQ (reference sequence). V was cut by 4 bases and J by 1 base, with 10 bases left in between. The CDR3 sequence is CASSSAGNNYGYTF. CDR3 nucleotides: TGTGCCAGCAGCTCCGCCGGGAATAACTATGGCTACACCTTC.

On this clone: A junction end diverges from the germline sequence, so it may reflect a read error. The V gene is TRBV11-2, the J gene TRBJ2-5; TRBD2 agrees at 13 bases. Germline assignment: CDR1 SGHAT and CDR2 FQNNGV. There are 17 residues in the CDR3. In DNA, the CDR3 is TGTGCCAGCAGCTTAGACGGACTAGCGGGAGCTCAAGGGACCCAGTACTTC. Its protein is CASSLDGLAGAQGTQYF.

This chain links TRBV14 with TRBJ2-1; 8 positions agree with TRBD2. J lost 3 bases, V lost 3 bases, and 7 bases had no gene match. The germline gives CDR1 SGHDN, CDR2 FVKESK. This CDR3 has 16 residues. CDR3 residues: CASSHLSGDFYNEQFF. The CDR3 DNA reads as TGTGCCAGCAGCCACCTTAGCGGGGACTTCTACAATGAGCAGTTCTTC.

The chain recombines TRBV25-1 with TRBJ2-2; 7 positions match TRBD1. This CDR3 comprises 13 residues. The germline gives CDR1 MGHDK, CDR2 SYGVNS. CDR3 DNA sequence: TGTGCGACCACAGGGGTGTACACCGGGGAGCTGTTTTTT. Translated, it gives CATTGVYTGELFF.

The V and J genes are TRBV2 and TRBJ2-5; D not resolved. This CDR3 comprises 12 residues. Between the trimmed V and J ends, which lost 7 bases and 2 bases, there was a span of 8 bases. Germline V gene sequence: CDR1 SNHLY, CDR2 FYNNEI. CDR3 amino acids: CASKRTQETQYF. CDR3 DNA: TGTGCCAGCAAGAGAACTCAAGAGACCCAGTACTTC.

V is TRBV7-9 and J is TRBJ2-1, with 7 bases matching TRBD2. The CDR3 totals 13 residues. Per the germline V gene, CDR1 is SEHNR and CDR2 is FQNEAQ (reference sequence). V dropped 4 bases and J dropped 10; count of bases not matched to a gene: 7. The CDR3 spells CASSWSAGDEQFF. The CDR3 DNA follows: TGTGCCAGCAGCTGGAGCGCGGGAGACGAGCAGTTCTTC.

The V and J genes are TRBV27 and TRBJ2-1, with D hard to call. Germline V gene lookup returns CDR1 MNHEY and CDR2 SMNVEV (reference sequence). The CDR3 loop spans 16 amino acids. V was shortened by 3 bases and J by 1 base, with 13 bases between the two germline ends. The CDR3 here is CASSLRDTPSYNEQFF. For the CDR3, the DNA is TGTGCCAGCAGTTTGCGAGACACCCCATCCTACAATGAGCAGTTCTTC.

A word on this clone: The same CDR3 can be traced to other DNA sequences in this sample. The rearrangement uses TRBV4-3 and TRBJ2-1, with 7 nucleotides matching TRBD1. CDR1 and CDR2 (germline): LGHNA, YSLEER. Trimming at V came to 4 bases and at J to 2 bases, leaving 5 bases not matched to a gene. This CDR3 has 15 residues. CDR3 in amino acids: CASSPGTATYNEQFF. In DNA, the CDR3 is TGCGCCAGCAGCCCCGGGACAGCCACCTACAATGAGCAGTTCTTC.